This entry describes one T cell receptor (beta chain). Its antigen is currently unknown. The CDR3 runs 14 residues. CDR1 is MRHNA, CDR2 SNTAGT, per germline. V dropped 2 bases and J dropped 6; count of bases not matched to a gene: 0. TCRdb reanalysed the RT-PCR reads using MiXCR and keeps one entry per CDR3 protein. The sample has about 650,000 distinct CDR3 sequences; about 15% are singletons. The entry originates in a study of response to subunit inactivated influenza vaccine. Study-wide points: Authors suggested few new T cells are recruited by each seasonal influenza vaccination.

The sequence derives from a man aged 50-59 years who received an inactivated influenza vaccine. The V and J genes are TRBV6-4 and TRBJ2-1, with 11 bases identical to TRBD1. The source material was PBMCs from blood, sampled about 12 days after vaccination. This chain's CDR3 is CASSDGTGGNEQFF. CDR3 coding DNA: TGTGCCAGCAGTGACGGGACAGGGGGCAATGAGCAGTTCTTC.